This T cell receptor (beta chain) is drawn from a study of cytomegalovirus exposure and HLA in healthy donors. Study-wide points: Both high specificity and high sensitivity reportedly marked the classifier's diagnosis of cytomegalovirus status.

The PCR had 60 Vbeta and 13 Jbeta primers. Generated by immunoSEQ multiplex PCR, the TCRdb table keeps only in-frame clones and is missing some. The sample lists more than 50,000 clones, 77% occurring once. Comments on this clone: The antigen remains undetermined.

Sequenced material: PBMCs. The TCR was taken from a female donor in good health and CMV-seronegative.

The CDR3 DNA is TGTGCCATCAGTGAGTTGACAAGAACTAGCACAGATACGCAGTATTTT. This gives the protein CAISELTRTSTDTQYF. This chain connects TRBV10-3 to TRBJ2-3; D not certain. V lost 1 base and J lost 0, with 11 bases in between. The V gene's germline CDR1 is ENHRY and CDR2 SYGVKD. The CDR3 runs to 16 residues.